Listed here are 21 T cell receptor beta chains from one sample, sequenced in a study of blood T cell repertoires in COVID-19. TCRdb's copy holds only in-frame clones and misses some; the assay was immunoSEQ multiplex PCR. The sample holds under 150,000 clones; about four fifths are singletons and the top ten take about 1.3%. Sequenced material: peripheral blood. These TCRs come from a man between 60 and 70 years old with acute or convalescent COVID-19.

This clone was seen just once. The chain links TRBV5-1 to TRBJ2-2, with 7 bases fitting TRBD2. The V segment lost 0 bases and the J segment 4 bases; nucleotides outside the gene matches: 3. The CDR3 runs to 15 residues. Germline V lookup: CDR1 SGHRS, CDR2 YFSETQ. Here the CDR3 reads CASSLVTGGTGELFF. CDR3 DNA: TGCGCCAGCAGCTTGGTAACGGGGGGCACCGGGGAGCTGTTTTTT.

The chain recombines TRBV11-3 with TRBJ2-2, with 9 nucleotides matching TRBD1. The CDR3 has 14 residues. V gave up 5 bases and J gave up 5 bases; unmatched junction bases: 3. Germline V gene lookup returns CDR1 SGHNT and CDR2 YENEEA. In nucleotides, the CDR3 is TGTGCCAGCAGCCCGGGACAGGGTACCGGGGAGCTGTTTTTT. Amino acid sequence: CASSPGQGTGELFF. Full variable domain (rest looked up from reference TRBV11-3 and TRBJ2-2): EAGVVQSPRYKIIEKKQPVAFWCNPISGHNTLYWYLQNLGQGPELLIRYENEEAVDDSQLPKDRFSAERLKGVDSTLKIQPAELGDSAVYLCASSPGQGTGELFFGEGSRLTVL.

This chain connects TRBV12-5 to TRBJ1-5, with TRBD1 identical over 9 bases. V dropped 3 bases and J dropped 4; count of bases not matched to a gene: 7. Germline CDR1 is LGHNT and CDR2 is FRNRAP. This CDR3 has 16 amino acids. The CDR3 reads CASGFGTGRRNQPQHF. The CDR3 coding sequence is TGTGCTAGTGGTTTCGGGACAGGGAGGCGAAATCAGCCCCAGCATTTT.

The table lists this clone with a few counts. The chain has TRBV2 and TRBJ2-7, with D possibly matching TRBD1 (5 bases). Per germline, CDR1 SNHLY and CDR2 FYNNEI. The CDR3 runs to 12 residues. The V end lost 6 bases, the J end lost 6 bases, and 12 bases lay between the germline ends. CDR3 protein: CASRLDSSEQYF. CDR3 coding DNA: TGTGCCAGCAGACTCGACAGTAGCGAGCAGTACTTC.

This clone was counted a few times. The CDR3 coding sequence is TGCGCCAGCAGCGACCCCGGGACAGGGTCTTACGAGCAGTACTTC. Its protein product is CASSDPGTGSYEQYF. This chain connects TRBV10-1 to TRBJ2-7; TRBD1 matches 9 bases. The V gene end was trimmed by 6 bases and the J gene end by 4 bases; junction bases not matched to a gene: 10. This CDR3 region has 15 residues. From germline, CDR1 is WNHNN and CDR2 SYGVQD (reference sequence).

J is TRBJ2-1 and V is TRBV7-8; 8 nucleotides match TRBD2. After removal of 1 base from V and 6 bases from J, the junction contained 11 bases not matched to a gene. Germline V lookup: CDR1 SGHVS, CDR2 FQNEAQ. The CDR3 runs to 17 residues. CDR3 coding DNA: TGTGCCAGCAGCTTAGGCGGTAGCGGGGTGTTAGTCAATGAGCAGTTCTTC. Translated, it gives CASSLGGSGVLVNEQFF.

The CDR3 reads CATSDRDRGQLGELFF. As DNA, the CDR3 is TGTGCCACCAGTGACAGGGACAGGGGGCAACTCGGGGAGCTGTTTTTT. The rearrangement uses TRBV24-1 and TRBJ2-2; 12 nucleotides match TRBD1. V lost 4 bases, J lost 7 bases, and 6 bases stayed unmatched. Germline CDR1 reads KGHDR; CDR2 reads SFDVKD. The CDR3 extends over 16 amino acids.

The rearrangement joins TRBV5-6 to TRBJ1-2; D gene unclear. The CDR3 is 17 amino acids. V lost 4 bases to trimming and J lost 4 bases, with 23 bases between them. CDR1 is SGHDT and CDR2 is YYEEEE in the germline V gene. The chain's CDR3 is CASSPLPGTQRSYGYTF. The CDR3 nucleotides are TGTGCCAGCAGCCCCCTCCCGGGAACCCAGAGGAGCTATGGCTACACCTTC. Combining the CDR3 with reference TRBV5-6 and TRBJ1-2 gives the whole variable domain DAGVTQSPTHLIKTRGQQVTLRCSPKSGHDTVSWYQQALGQGPQFIFQYYEEEERQRGNFPDRFSGHQFPNYSSELNVNALLLGDSALYLCASSPLPGTQRSYGYTFGSGTRLTVV.

This clone has more than one count but fewer than ten. V is TRBV5-6 and J is TRBJ1-2; maybe TRBD1 (5 bases). The CDR3 is made up of 16 amino acids. Germline lookup yields CDR1 SGHDT and CDR2 YYEEEE. V lost 4 bases and J lost 4, with 20 bases in between. For the CDR3, the DNA is TGTGCCAGCAGCAAGGTTGCCAACAACGGGGGCTATGGCTACACCTTC. It codes for CASSKVANNGGYGYTF.

This chain uses TRBV7-3 with TRBJ1-1; 9 bases agree with TRBD1. Trimming took 5 bases from V and 5 from J; bases not matched to a gene: 6. This CDR3 contains 14 residues. CDR1 is SGHTA and CDR2 is FQGTGA in the germline V gene. The DNA for the CDR3 is TGTGCCAGCAGCACGCACAGGGGGCGAACTGAAGCTTTCTTT. It encodes CASSTHRGRTEAFF.

V and J are TRBV5-5 and TRBJ2-7, with 11 bases identical to TRBD1. CDR1 is SGHKS and CDR2 is YYEKEE in the germline V gene (reference sequence). The CDR3 runs 16 residues. After removal of 3 bases from V and 1 base from J, the junction contained 6 bases not matched to a gene. The CDR3 sequence: CASSSTGTGGSYEQYF. DNA of the CDR3: TGTGCCAGCAGCTCTACCGGGACAGGGGGTTCCTACGAGCAGTACTTC.

The J gene is TRBJ2-7, the V gene TRBV5-1; 7 bases are shared with TRBD2. The length of the CDR3 is 14 residues. Germline V CDR1 and CDR2: SGHRS, YFSETQ. Trimming removed 5 bases from V and 2 bases from J; junction bases left unmatched: 7. The CDR3 DNA reads as TGCGCCAGCAGTCCCGGGACTATCCCCTACGAGCAGTACTTC. Encoded protein: CASSPGTIPYEQYF.

The CDR3 loop is CAIALAGSSYNEQFF. The CDR3 DNA sequence: TGTGCCATCGCCTTAGCGGGAAGCTCCTACAATGAGCAGTTCTTC. V and J are TRBV10-3 and TRBJ2-1, with 8 bases fitting TRBD2. Germline CDR1 ENHRY, CDR2 SYGVKD. V was clipped by 8 bases and J by 0 bases; unmatched bases: 6. The CDR3 is 15 amino acids.

This clone was recorded only once. V is TRBV9 and J is TRBJ1-6; TRBD1 might be the D (6 bases). V was pared by 0 bases and J by 7 bases, with 11 bases between. The CDR3 covers 15 residues. CDR1 is SGDLS and CDR2 is YYNGEE in the germline V gene. The CDR3 loop reads CASSVDPGENSPLHF. CDR3 coding DNA: TGTGCCAGCAGCGTAGATCCAGGGGAGAATTCACCCCTCCACTTT.

The chain recombines TRBV9 with TRBJ1-4; 7 bases fit TRBD1. The germline V gene encodes CDR1 SGDLS and CDR2 YYNGEE. The V and J ends lost 7 bases and 8 bases, in that order; junction bases with no gene match: 14. The CDR3 totals 15 residues. The CDR3 sequence is CASSIENRGKEKLFF. CDR3 nucleotide sequence: TGTGCCAGCTCGATAGAGAACAGGGGAAAGGAAAAACTGTTTTTT.

This clone was found a few times. V and J are TRBV28 and TRBJ1-3; D gene ambiguous. This CDR3 is 12 amino acids long. CDR1 and CDR2 (germline): MDHEN, SYDVKM. Between the trimmed V and J ends, which lost 5 bases and 4 bases, there was a span of 6 bases. CDR3 coding DNA: TGTGCCAGCAGTGTAGAAGGAAACACCATATATTTT. Encoded protein: CASSVEGNTIYF. Full variable domain (rest looked up from reference TRBV28 and TRBJ1-3): DVKVTQSSRYLVKRTGEKVFLECVQDMDHENMFWYRQDPGLGLRLIYFSYDVKMKEKGDIPEGYSVSREKKERFSLILESASTNQTSMYLCASSVEGNTIYFGEGSWLTVV.

The genes are TRBV7-9 and TRBJ1-1, with TRBD1 matching over 7 bases. The CDR3 is made up of 14 amino acids. Germline V gives CDR1 SEHNR, CDR2 FQNEAQ (reference sequence). The V gene end was trimmed by 5 bases and the J gene end by 1 base; junction bases not matched to a gene: 4. CDR3 bases: TGTGCCAGCAGCACTCGGACAGGGAACACTGAAGCTTTCTTT. Encoded protein: CASSTRTGNTEAFF.

The J gene is TRBJ2-7, the V gene TRBV21-1; TRBD2, the table's D call, lacks a check against the DNA. TRBV21-1 represents a pseudogene. The length of the CDR3 is 18 residues. The CDR3 loop reads CASSKGLAGGSSSYEQYF. CDR3 coding DNA: TGTGCCAGCAGCAAGGGACTAGCGGGGGGATCGAGCTCCTACGAGCAGTACTTC.

This clone was counted a single time. The chain links TRBV13 to TRBJ2-4; 11 positions match TRBD2. Germline CDR1 PRHDT, CDR2 FYEKMQ (reference sequence). The CDR3 covers 19 residues. V gave up 0 bases and J gave up 3 bases; unmatched junction bases: 10. CDR3 sequence reads: CASSLGGSGGAYGKNIQYF. The CDR3, as DNA: TGTGCCAGCAGCTTAGGTGGTAGCGGGGGGGCCTACGGCAAAAACATTCAGTACTTC.

The rearrangement uses TRBV19 and TRBJ2-7, with TRBD1 matching over 7 bases. J lost 0 bases, V lost 5 bases, and 13 bases had no gene match. There are 17 residues in the CDR3. Germline V lookup: CDR1 LNHDA, CDR2 SQIVND (reference sequence). CDR3 DNA: TGTGCCAGTAGTCCAGGACAGGCCCCCTCGTTCTCCTACGAGCAGTACTTC. Amino acids: CASSPGQAPSFSYEQYF.

The V call is TRBV10-3, the J call TRBJ1-5; D not resolved. The CDR3 spans 13 residues. The ends were cut back, 6 bases at V and 5 bases at J, with 11 bases in the middle. The V gene's germline CDR1 is ENHRY and CDR2 SYGVKD. The CDR3 here is CAISEATDQPQHF. The CDR3 nucleotides are TGTGCCATCAGCGAAGCAACTGATCAGCCCCAGCATTTT.